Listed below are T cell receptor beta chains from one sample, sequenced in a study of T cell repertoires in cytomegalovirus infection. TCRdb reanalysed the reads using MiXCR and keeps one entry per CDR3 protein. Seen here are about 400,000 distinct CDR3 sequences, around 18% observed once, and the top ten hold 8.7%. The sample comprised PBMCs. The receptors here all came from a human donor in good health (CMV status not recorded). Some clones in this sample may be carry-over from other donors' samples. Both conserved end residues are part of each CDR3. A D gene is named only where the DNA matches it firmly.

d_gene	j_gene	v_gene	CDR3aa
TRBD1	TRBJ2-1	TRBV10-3	CAIAGTGEGQEQFF
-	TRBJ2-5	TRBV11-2	CASSQNLRRETQYF
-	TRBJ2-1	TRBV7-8	CASSPAGSHPGGEQFF
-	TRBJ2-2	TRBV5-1	CASSPMNTGELFF
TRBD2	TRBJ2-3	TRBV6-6	CASRSPGLAVIGTDTQYF
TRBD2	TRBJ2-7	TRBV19	CASSIRLAASYEQYF
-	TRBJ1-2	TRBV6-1	CASSSDHYGYTF
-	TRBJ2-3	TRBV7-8	CASSLISSTDTQYF
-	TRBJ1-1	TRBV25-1	CASSEPGFLNTEAFF
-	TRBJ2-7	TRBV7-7	CASSLVWGTYEQYF
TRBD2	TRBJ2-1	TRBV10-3	CAISGDSGGSEQFF
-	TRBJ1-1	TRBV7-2	CASSLTGNTEAFF
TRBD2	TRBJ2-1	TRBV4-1	CASSSRASGSYNEQFF
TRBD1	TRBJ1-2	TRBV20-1	CSATGTGSNYGYTF
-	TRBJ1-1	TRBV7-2	CASSLKGGGTEAFF
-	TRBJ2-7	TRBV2	CASRENQNSYEQYF
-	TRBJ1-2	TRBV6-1	CASRGREGTVYGYTF
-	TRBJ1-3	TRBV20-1	CSASHGFYSGNTIYF
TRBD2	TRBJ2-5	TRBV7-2	CASSLNSGMGETQYF
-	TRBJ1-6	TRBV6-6	CASSYSNYWQGNSPLHF
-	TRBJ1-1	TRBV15	CATSRDRVNTEAFF
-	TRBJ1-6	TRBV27	CASRGGLINSPLHF
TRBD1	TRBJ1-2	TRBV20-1	CSARTGGWGYTF
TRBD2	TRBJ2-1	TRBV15	CATSGGTSGSTEQFF
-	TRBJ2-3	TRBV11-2	CASSLVVPTYTDTQYF
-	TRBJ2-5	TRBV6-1	CASSFDRFGETQYF
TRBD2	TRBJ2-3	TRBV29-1	CSVSPGGGPKDTQYF
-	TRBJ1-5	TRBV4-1	CASSQGPTAQGFQPQHF
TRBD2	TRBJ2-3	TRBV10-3	CASRDGGFNSDTQYF
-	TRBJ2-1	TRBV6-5	CASSTLRDGLHEQFF
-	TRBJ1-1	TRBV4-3	CASSLDAGRGEAFF